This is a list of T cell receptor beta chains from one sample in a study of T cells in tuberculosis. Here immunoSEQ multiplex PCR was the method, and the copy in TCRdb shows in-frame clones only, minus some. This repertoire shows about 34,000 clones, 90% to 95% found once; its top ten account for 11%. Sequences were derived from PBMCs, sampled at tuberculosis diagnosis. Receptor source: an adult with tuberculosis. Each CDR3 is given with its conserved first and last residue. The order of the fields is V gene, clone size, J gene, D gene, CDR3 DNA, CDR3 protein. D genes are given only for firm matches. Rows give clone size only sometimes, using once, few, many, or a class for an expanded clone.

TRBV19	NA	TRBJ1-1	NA	TGTGCCAGTAGTAACGCCAGGCGAGGGATTGAAGCTTTCTTT	CASSNARRGIEAFF
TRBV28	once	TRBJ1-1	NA	TGTGCCAGCAGTGTCTCGACAGACCTGAACACTGAAGCTTTCTTT	CASSVSTDLNTEAFF
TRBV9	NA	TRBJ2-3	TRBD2	TGTGCCAGCAGCCCCCCGGGGGGGGCAGATACTAGCACAGATACGCAGTATTTT	CASSPPGGADTSTDTQYF
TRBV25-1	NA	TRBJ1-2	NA	TGTGCCAGCAGTGCCCGTGCGGAATCTGGCTACACCTTC	CASSARAESGYTF
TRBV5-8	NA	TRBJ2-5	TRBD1	TGTGCCAGCAGCTCCAGGGGGCAAGAGACCCAGTACTTC	CASSSRGQETQYF
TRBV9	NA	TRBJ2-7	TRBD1	TGTGCCAGCGGGACGGGACAGGTTTCCTACGAGCAGTACTTC	CASGTGQVSYEQYF
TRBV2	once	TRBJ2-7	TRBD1	TGTGCCAGCAGAGGGACAGGGGGTAACGAGCAGTACTTC	CASRGTGGNEQYF
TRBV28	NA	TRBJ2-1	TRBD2	TGTGCCAGCAGCCTGACTAGCGGGAGTAGAGGTGAGCAGTTCTTC	CASSLTSGSRGEQFF
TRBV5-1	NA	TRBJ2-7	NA	TGCGCCAGCAGGCACTTATTTTACGAGGGCGAGCAGTACTTC	CASRHLFYEGEQYF
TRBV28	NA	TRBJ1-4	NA	TGTGCCAGCAGTTCCGGCGGGGAAAAACTGTTTTTT	CASSSGGEKLFF
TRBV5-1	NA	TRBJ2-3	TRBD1	TGCGCCAGCAGCTGGGGGACAGGGGACGATACGCAGTATTTT	CASSWGTGDDTQYF
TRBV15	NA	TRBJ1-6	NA	TGTGCCACCAGCAGAGGACACTCCGAGCATAATTCACCCCTCCACTTT	CATSRGHSEHNSPLHF
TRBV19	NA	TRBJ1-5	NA	TGTGCCAGTAGTATAGATACGCGGACAGTCAATCAGCCCCAGCATTTT	CASSIDTRTVNQPQHF
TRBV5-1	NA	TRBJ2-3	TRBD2	TGCGCCAGCAGCTTGCGCCAGACTAGCGGGGTTACAGATACGCAGTATTTT	CASSLRQTSGVTDTQYF
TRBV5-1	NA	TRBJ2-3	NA	TGCGCCAGCAGCTCCCCCCGGGGCACAGATACGCAGTATTTT	CASSSPRGTDTQYF
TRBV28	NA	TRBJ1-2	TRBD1	TGTGCCAGCAGGGCGACAGGGTCTCTTAGCTACACCTTC	CASRATGSLSYTF
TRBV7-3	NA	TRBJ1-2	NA	TGTGCCAGCAGCCCCGACGGCGGGGCTAACTATGGCTACACCTTC	CASSPDGGANYGYTF
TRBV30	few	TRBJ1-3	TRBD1	TGTGCCTGGAGTCATCGACAGGGAGTGCGGGGACTTTATGGAAACACCATATATTTT	CAWSHRQGVRGLYGNTIYF
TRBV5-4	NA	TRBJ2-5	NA	TGTGCCAGCAGCCCCCCGGGGGATGGGACCCAGTACTTC	CASSPPGDGTQYF
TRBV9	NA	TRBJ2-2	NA	TGTGCCAGCACCCCCCGGGGCACCGGGGAGCTGTTTTTT	CASTPRGTGELFF
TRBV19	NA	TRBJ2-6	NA	TGTGCCAGTAGTATAGTCGAAGGAGTTGGGGCCAACGTCCTGACTTTC	CASSIVEGVGANVLTF
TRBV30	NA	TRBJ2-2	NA	TGTGCCTGGAGTGTACGAACAGCCGGGGAGCTGTTTTTT	CAWSVRTAGELFF
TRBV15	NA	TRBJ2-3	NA	TGTGCCACCAGCAGAGGACACCTCGCAGATACGCAGTATTTT	CATSRGHLADTQYF
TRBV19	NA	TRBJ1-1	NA	TGTGCCAGTAACCACCCGGGACAAGGTGCTTTCTTT	CASNHPGQGAFF
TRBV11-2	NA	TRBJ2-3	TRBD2	TGTGCCAGCAGCCTCCTGAGCGGGGGGACCACAGATACGCAGTATTTT	CASSLLSGGTTDTQYF
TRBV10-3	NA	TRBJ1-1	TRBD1	TGTGCCATCAGCGGGACAGGGTCTACTGAAGCTTTCTTT	CAISGTGSTEAFF
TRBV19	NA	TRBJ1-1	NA	TGTGCCAGTAGTCCCCGGGCCTTAAGGGACGGGGGCACTGAAGCTTTCTTT	CASSPRALRDGGTEAFF
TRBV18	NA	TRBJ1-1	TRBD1	TGTGCCAGCTCACCAAGAAGGGACAGGGAGAGAGAAGCTTTCTTT	CASSPRRDREREAFF
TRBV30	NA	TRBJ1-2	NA	TGTGCCTGGAGCTGGGAGGGAGGCTACACCTTC	CAWSWEGGYTF
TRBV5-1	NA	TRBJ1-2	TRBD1	TGCGCCAGCAGCTTGGCCGGACAGGAGGTTTACACCTTC	CASSLAGQEVYTF
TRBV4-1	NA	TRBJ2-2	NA	TGCGCCAGCAGCCTAGGGGCAGGGAACACCGGGGAGCTGTTTTTT	CASSLGAGNTGELFF
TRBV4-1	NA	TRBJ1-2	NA	TGCGCCAGCAGCCAGGCCACGGCGGGCCTATCGGAAGGCTACACCTTC	CASSQATAGLSEGYTF
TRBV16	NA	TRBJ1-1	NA	TGTGCCAGCAGCCAAAAGGGGGGGGGATCCCCTGAAGCTTTCTTT	CASSQKGGGSPEAFF
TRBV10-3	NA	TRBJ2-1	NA	TGTGCCATCAGTGAGTCAGCAGGGTATAACGATGAGCAGTTCTTC	CAISESAGYNDEQFF
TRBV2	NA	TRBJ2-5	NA	TGTGCCAGCAGTCCAGGTGCCCGAGAGACCCAGTACTTC	CASSPGARETQYF
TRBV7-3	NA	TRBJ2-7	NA	TGTGCCAGCAGCCCGGATGGAGTTCGGTTCTACGAGCAGTACTTC	CASSPDGVRFYEQYF
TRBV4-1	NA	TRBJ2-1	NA	TGCGCCAGCAGCCAGTTCTACCGGTTAGAGCAGTTCTTC	CASSQFYRLEQFF
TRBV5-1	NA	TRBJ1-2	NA	TGCGCCAGCAGCGGCACAGCCCCCTATGGCTACACCTTC	CASSGTAPYGYTF
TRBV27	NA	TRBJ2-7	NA	TGTGCCAGCAGCTGGGTGGGGGGCTACGAGCAGTACTTC	CASSWVGGYEQYF
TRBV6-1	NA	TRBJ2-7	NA	TGTGCCAGCAGGGCAGGAGGGGTCCCCCACGAGCAGTACTTC	CASRAGGVPHEQYF